These 6 T cell receptor beta chains originate from one sample sequenced in a study of identical twins. TCRdb called the 5' RACE reads again in MiXCR, with one record for every CDR3 protein. Among about 240,000 distinct CDR3 sequences listed, roughly a tenth were seen once. Sequencing was carried out using memory T cells sorted from blood. These receptors all stem from a man aged 45-65 years in good health.

This clonotype was detected only a few times. The chain recombines TRBV5-6 with TRBJ2-2; TRBD1 aligns across 9 bases. Germline CDR1 reads SGHDT; CDR2 reads YYEEEE. The CDR3 sequence is 16 residues long. J lost 0 bases, V lost 5 bases, and 5 bases had no gene match. The CDR3 DNA reads as TGTGCCAGCAGACCCGACAGGGGGGCGAACACCGGGGAGCTGTTTTTT. Translating gives CASRPDRGANTGELFF.

This clonotype has at least ten counts. The chain combines TRBV5-5 with TRBJ2-3, with a possible D match to TRBD1 (6 bases). V was trimmed by 4 bases and J by 0 bases, leaving 15 bases between them. CDR1 is SGHKS and CDR2 is YYEKEE in the germline V gene (reference sequence). This CDR3 has 16 residues. The DNA for the CDR3 is TGTGCCAGCAGCCTCCTGACAGGAATTAGCACAGATACGCAGTATTTT. Protein product: CASSLLTGISTDTQYF.

The rearrangement links TRBV7-2 to TRBJ1-2; D unclear. The V end lost 5 bases, the J end lost 5 bases, and 9 bases lay between the germline ends. The V gene's germline CDR1 is SGHTA and CDR2 FQGNSA. This CDR3 comprises 12 residues. The CDR3 loop is CASSPGVYGYTF. For the CDR3, the DNA is TGTGCCAGCAGCCCCGGAGTTTATGGCTACACCTTC. The whole variable domain, remainder taken from reference TRBV7-2 and TRBJ1-2, is GAGVSQSPSNKVTEKGKDVELRCDPISGHTALYWYRQSLGQGLEFLIYFQGNSAPDKSGLPSDRFSAERTGGSVSTLTIQRTQQEDSAVYLCASSPGVYGYTFGSGTRLTVV.

This chain joins TRBV2 and TRBJ1-3, with TRBD1 matching 7 bases. This CDR3 region has 13 residues. Trimming took 5 bases from V and 4 from J; bases not matched to a gene: 2. Germline V gene sequence: CDR1 SNHLY, CDR2 FYNNEI. CDR3 nucleotides: TGTGCCAGCAGTAGGGGGCGAGGAAACACCATATATTTT. As protein: CASSRGRGNTIYF.

In its sample, this clonotype was seen many times. The chain employs TRBV7-2 and TRBJ2-2, with D hard to call. Germline V lookup: CDR1 SGHTA, CDR2 FQGNSA. The CDR3 contains 13 residues. The V and J ends lost 3 bases and 8 bases respectively, with 10 bases between them. CDR3: CASSLGSGGELFF. In DNA, the CDR3 is TGTGCCAGCAGCTTGGGGTCAGGTGGGGAGCTGTTTTTT.

The chain has TRBV11-3 and TRBJ2-1; 9 bases line up with TRBD1. In germline, CDR1 is SGHNT, CDR2 YENEEA. The V segment lost 8 bases and the J segment 6 bases; nucleotides outside the gene matches: 5. CDR3 size: 13 residues. The CDR3 coding sequence is TGTGCCAGCGGGACAGGGATTCGCAATGAGCAGTTCTTC. Its protein product is CASGTGIRNEQFF.